These 6 T cell receptor beta chains were sequenced from one sample in a study of T-cell reconstitution after alpha-beta-depleted transplantation in children. Study conclusions and caveats: By one year post-transplant, T-cell counts and diversity largely arose from T cells that were newly produced.

Unique molecular identifiers were built into the TCRbeta library. TCRdb passed the PCR reads through MiXCR, listing each CDR3 protein once. The table includes some 300,000 distinct CDR3 sequences, 6.5% to 9% detected once. These receptors are not linked to any known antigen. The sample here was peripheral blood, taken 360 days after TCRalphabeta/CD19-depleted stem cell transplant. The receptor source for this set is a female patient aged 2-10 years who had a stem cell transplant for Fanconi anemia, so the T cells may come from the graft donor.

This clonotype was detected only a few times. The chain combines TRBV11-2 with TRBJ2-3; D not resolved. The CDR3 contains 19 residues. Trimming cost V 2 bases and J 0 bases, with 21 bases left between them. Germline V CDR1 and CDR2: SGHAT, FQNNGV. The CDR3 loop is CASSLLASFRLTSTDTQYF. The DNA for the CDR3 is TGTGCCAGCAGCTTATTAGCCTCTTTTCGACTTACTAGCACAGATACGCAGTATTTT.

This clonotype was detected a few times. The chain couples TRBV5-4 to TRBJ2-3; 14 bases align to TRBD2. The CDR3 loop spans 18 amino acids. Trimming removed 2 bases from V and 1 base from J; junction bases left unmatched: 6. Germline-derived CDR1 and CDR2 are SGHNT and YYREEE (reference sequence). CDR3 loop: CASSFGLAGGPRTDTQYF. The CDR3 DNA sequence: TGTGCCAGCAGCTTCGGACTAGCGGGGGGACCTCGCACAGATACGCAGTATTTT.

CDR3 region: CATSGRGWSNYGYTF. The CDR3 nucleotides are TGTGCCACCAGCGGGCGGGGGTGGAGTAACTATGGCTACACCTTC. The V call is TRBV15, the J call TRBJ1-2; D may be TRBD1 (5 bases). The V gene's germline CDR1 is LNHNV and CDR2 YYDKDF (reference sequence). The germline V and J ends were trimmed by 5 bases and 1 base, with 14 bases remaining between them. The CDR3 sequence is 15 residues long.

The J gene is TRBJ2-1, the V gene TRBV9, with 8 bases aligning to TRBD2. Germline CDR1 and CDR2: SGDLS and YYNGEE. V lost 1 base to trimming and J lost 2 bases; unmatched junction nucleotides: 5. The CDR3 is 16 amino acids. This CDR3 is CASSVLAGGTYNEQFF. CDR3 nucleotides: TGTGCCAGCAGCGTACTGGCGGGAGGTACCTACAATGAGCAGTTCTTC.

This clonotype was detected many times. J is TRBJ1-1 and V is TRBV4-3; 7 bases are shared with TRBD1. The CDR3 sequence is 14 residues long. Trimming removed 7 bases from V and 4 bases from J; junction bases left unmatched: 9. CDR1 LGHNA and CDR2 YSLEER come from the germline V gene. The DNA of the CDR3 is TGCGCCAGCACCGGCCGACAGGGAGGCACTGAAGCTTTCTTT. This gives the protein CASTGRQGGTEAFF.

This clonotype appeared a few times. CDR3 protein: CASSGSTRWNTEAFF. The CDR3 nucleotides are TGTGCCAGCAGCGGATCGACGAGATGGAACACTGAAGCTTTCTTT. The genes are TRBV7-9 and TRBJ1-1; no definite D call. CDR3 length: 15 residues. Trimming removed 5 bases from V and 1 base from J, with 14 bases in between. CDR1 and CDR2 (germline): SEHNR, FQNEAQ (reference sequence).